This TCR beta chain was documented in a study of blood T cell repertoires in COVID-19. The data were produced by immunoSEQ multiplex PCR, yet TCRdb's version contains in-frame clones alone and is incomplete. The sample lists a few hundred thousand clones; 80% to 90% were seen once. This CDR3 has 14 residues. Trimming cost V 4 bases and J 4 bases; bases outside gene matches: 5. CDR1 and CDR2 (germline): SGHAT, FQNNGV. Study members were between about 18 and 95 years old and lived in some 26 US regions. This chain connects TRBV11-2 to TRBJ1-1; 8 nucleotides agree with TRBD1. Material: PBMCs or T cells enriched from blood (not recorded which). The source is a woman between 18 and 29 years old in a cohort exposed to, infected with or recovered from COVID-19 (not recorded which). CDR3 coding DNA: TGTGCCAGCAGCTATGGACAGGGTCGCACTGAAGCTTTCTTT. It codes for CASSYGQGRTEAFF. Filled out from reference TRBV11-2 and TRBJ1-1, the complete variable domain reads EAGVAQSPRYKIIEKRQSVAFWCNPISGHATLYWYQQILGQGPKLLIQFQNNGVVDDSQLPKDRFSAERLKGVDSTLKIQPAKLEDSAVYLCASSYGQGRTEAFFGQGTRLTVV.